A selection of T cell receptor beta chains follows, all from one sample in a study of T cell changes during pregnancy in multiple sclerosis. The protocol was immunoSEQ multiplex PCR, while the TCRdb copy is restricted to in-frame clones and leaves out a portion. The table shows 100,000 or so clones, with about 91% occurring only once. The starting material was peripheral blood, obtained in the second trimester of pregnancy. The source of these receptors is a female donor with multiple sclerosis, enrolled in a pregnancy study. Each CDR3 is given with its conserved first and last residue.

V gene	J gene	CDR3 protein
TRBV9	TRBJ1-5	CASSSGGGVGQPQHF
TRBV4-2	TRBJ2-1	CASSQDKLGAGAYNEQFF
TRBV27	TRBJ2-7	CASSLSSGRTSGNRYEQYF
TRBV5-1	TRBJ2-7	CASSLGQGLSYEQYF
TRBV14	TRBJ2-7	CASSRPQESNEQYF
TRBV6-1	TRBJ2-7	CASSPRTGTPYEQYF
TRBV7-9	TRBJ1-4	CASSSDTNRVREKLFF
TRBV5-4	TRBJ2-3	CASSPNRGGVPDTQYF
TRBV30	TRBJ1-5	CAWSVSGTGREPQHF
TRBV23-1	TRBJ2-7	CASSQLQESRIYEQYF
TRBV2	TRBJ1-2	CASKDFYGYTF
TRBV19	TRBJ2-7	CASQHRDRREEQYF
TRBV19	TRBJ2-6	CASSTRTGGAGANVLTF
TRBV5-8	TRBJ2-1	CASSFPGLGSNEQFF
TRBV4-2	TRBJ2-2	CASSHPKGVAGNTGELFF